Each of the 30 T cell receptor beta chains below was sequenced from the same sample in a study of cytomegalovirus exposure and HLA in healthy donors (dated 2017 in TCRdb). The library relied on the immunoSEQ multiplex PCR assay. For the multiplex PCR, a mixture combining 60 forward primers for TCR Vbeta segments and 13 reverse primers for TCR Jbeta segments was used. TCRdb re-hosts the immuneACCESS table, in-frame sequences only. Its copies lack some clones; in the studies checked, an unresolved V gene accounts for under half of them, and the cause for the rest is not known. The sample table lists tens of thousands of clones, approximately 65% of them with a count of one. The ten top clones hold approximately 2.3% of the sample. Input material: PBMCs. These receptors were taken from a man under 40 in good health and CMV-seronegative.

This clone has only one observation. The chain carries TRBV2 and TRBJ2-2; 10 positions agree with TRBD1. CDR1 SNHLY and CDR2 FYNNEI come from the germline V gene. The CDR3 has 15 residues. V gave up 4 bases and J gave up 4 bases; unmatched junction bases: 3. This CDR3 reads CASSGTGGITGELFF. The CDR3 region has the DNA TGTGCCAGCAGTGGGACAGGGGGAATCACCGGGGAGCTGTTTTTT.

V is TRBV28 and J is TRBJ2-1, with D possibly matching TRBD2 (6 bases). V dropped 3 bases and J dropped 9 bases, with 12 bases sitting between them. CDR1 and CDR2 (germline): MDHEN, SYDVKM. The CDR3 covers 13 residues. The CDR3 DNA is TGTGCCAGCAGTTTTACTAGCTGGGGTGAGCAGTTCTTC. Protein product: CASSFTSWGEQFF.

The chain employs TRBV6-6 and TRBJ1-1; D gene unclear. The CDR3 has 13 residues. Germline assignment: CDR1 MNHNY and CDR2 SVGAGI (reference sequence). V was pared by 0 bases and J by 3 bases, with 5 bases between. CDR3 residues: CASSYSADTEAFF. In nucleotides, the CDR3 is TGTGCCAGCAGTTACTCCGCAGACACTGAAGCTTTCTTT.

V gene TRBV30 combines with J gene TRBJ2-5, with D hard to call. The CDR3 has 13 amino acids. The ends were cut back, 3 bases at V and 1 base at J, with 9 bases in the middle. Germline V gene sequence: CDR1 GTSNPN, CDR2 SVGIG (reference sequence). The CDR3 loop is CAWSGTVQETQYF. The CDR3 DNA sequence: TGTGCCTGGAGCGGAACAGTCCAAGAGACCCAGTACTTC.

In DNA, the CDR3 is TGCGCCAGCAGCCAAGTATTTAGGCAGGGGGTGAGCGAGACCCAGTACTTC. Translation gives CASSQVFRQGVSETQYF. The chain joins TRBV4-3 to TRBJ2-5; TRBD1 agrees at 7 bases. There are 17 residues in the CDR3. Trimming removed 1 base from V and 5 bases from J; junction bases left unmatched: 13. Germline CDR1 LGHNA, CDR2 YSLEER.

The rearrangement links TRBV6-4 to TRBJ2-7; D possibly corresponds to TRBD2 (5 bases). Germline values: CDR1 MRHNA, CDR2 SNTAGT. V lost 4 bases and J lost 7, with 8 bases in between. This CDR3 comprises 11 residues. The CDR3 DNA is TGTGCCAGCAGTGTCGGAGGTGAGCAGTACTTC. Translation gives CASSVGGEQYF.

The rearrangement uses TRBV11-2 and TRBJ1-2, with D unclear. The CDR3 spans 14 residues. The V and J ends lost 5 bases and 6 bases respectively, with 16 bases between them. CDR1 and CDR2 (germline): SGHAT, FQNNGV. CDR3 sequence (DNA): TGTGCCAGCAGCACGCGGGCCTCCCCGGATGGCTACACCTTC. Protein product: CASSTRASPDGYTF.

This rearrangement joins TRBV27 to TRBJ2-7; D remains ambiguous. The CDR3 has 13 residues. Trimming stripped 6 bases from V and 6 bases from J, with 15 bases between. Germline CDR1 is MNHEY and CDR2 is SMNVEV (reference sequence). CDR3 sequence: CASSLPGRGEQYF. CDR3 sequence (DNA): TGTGCCAGCAGCCTTCCCGGTCGCGGCGAGCAGTACTTC.

The chain couples TRBV2 to TRBJ1-2; TRBD1 matches 7 bases. V gave up 6 bases and J gave up 4 bases; unmatched junction bases: 5. Germline V gene data show CDR1 as SNHLY and CDR2 as FYNNEI. This CDR3 contains 13 residues. CDR3 amino acids: CASSATGLYGYTF. The CDR3 DNA reads TGTGCCAGCAGCGCGACAGGGCTCTATGGCTACACCTTC.

This rearrangement joins TRBV6-6 to TRBJ2-3; the D is unclear. CDR1 is MNHNY and CDR2 is SVGAGI in the germline V gene (reference sequence). With 6 bases removed from V and 4 bases from J, the gap between germline ends came to 20 bases. This CDR3 has 16 residues. CDR3 residues: CASRPPDGRVPDTQYF. The CDR3 DNA follows: TGTGCCAGCAGACCCCCAGATGGGCGAGTACCAGATACGCAGTATTTT.

The genes are TRBV5-1 and TRBJ2-7, with 8 bases matching TRBD2. The CDR3 length is 18 residues. Trimming removed 3 bases from V and 0 bases from J; junction bases left unmatched: 14. CDR1 is SGHRS, CDR2 YFSETQ, per germline. CDR3 loop: CASSSQKEKRGSSYEQYF. CDR3 sequence (DNA): TGCGCCAGCAGCTCCCAAAAGGAAAAGCGGGGGAGCTCCTACGAGCAGTACTTC. Supplemented by reference TRBV5-1 and TRBJ2-7, the full variable domain reads KAGVTQTPRYLIKTRGQQVTLSCSPISGHRSVSWYQQTPGQGLQFLFEYFSETQRNKGNFPGRFSGRQFSNSRSEMNVSTLELGDSALYLCASSSQKEKRGSSYEQYFGPGTRLTVT.

Only a few counts were recorded for this clone. The genes are TRBV6-5 and TRBJ1-2, with 7 bases fitting TRBD1. This CDR3 contains 15 residues. Germline V gene lookup returns CDR1 MNHEY and CDR2 SVGAGI. J lost 3 bases, V lost 7 bases, and 11 bases had no gene match. CDR3: CASTLTGATDYGYTF. CDR3 nucleotide sequence: TGTGCCAGCACCCTAACAGGGGCTACTGACTATGGCTACACCTTC.

The table lists this clone with a few counts. The V call is TRBV5-1, the J call TRBJ2-1, with 7 bases aligning to TRBD2. This CDR3 has 14 residues. Germline lookup yields CDR1 SGHRS and CDR2 YFSETQ. The junction had 11 bases not matched to a gene; V was cut back by 4 bases and J by 10 bases. The CDR3 bases are TGCGCCAGCAGCCCGGCGGGGGTTGCTGAGGAGCAGTTCTTC. Amino acid sequence: CASSPAGVAEEQFF.

This chain uses TRBV19 with TRBJ1-1; no firm D call. Germline lookup yields CDR1 LNHDA and CDR2 SQIVND (reference sequence). The CDR3 is 12 amino acids. V was clipped by 1 base and J by 7 bases, with 7 bases between them. CDR3 coding DNA: TGTGCCAGTAGTATAGGAGCCAATGAAGCTTTCTTT. Translating gives CASSIGANEAFF. Looking up the rest from reference TRBV19 and TRBJ1-1 gives the full variable domain: DGGITQSPKYLFRKEGQNVTLSCEQNLNHDAMYWYRQDPGQGLRLIYYSQIVNDFQKGDIAEGYSVSREKKESFPLTVTSAQKNPTAFYLCASSIGANEAFFGQGTRLTVV.

This clone was counted between two and nine times. This chain links TRBV10-3 with TRBJ2-3, with TRBD2 matching over 11 bases. In germline, CDR1 is ENHRY, CDR2 SYGVKD. V gave up 3 bases and J gave up 12 bases; unmatched junction bases: 5. The CDR3 spans 13 residues. CDR3 loop: CAISELAGEYQYF. The CDR3 DNA is TGTGCCATCAGTGAACTAGCGGGGGAATACCAGTATTTT.

This clone was picked up one time. The V call is TRBV10-2, the J call TRBJ1-1, with TRBD1 matching over 7 bases. With V trimmed by 5 bases and J by 5 bases, 11 bases remained unmatched. Germline lookup yields CDR1 WSHSY and CDR2 SAAADI. This CDR3 contains 15 residues. For the CDR3, the DNA is TGCGCCAGCAGTACTATAGAGGGGGCAAGGACTGAAGCTTTCTTT. Translation: CASSTIEGARTEAFF.

V gene TRBV13 combines with J gene TRBJ2-5, with D uncertain. The germline CDR1 and CDR2 sequences are PRHDT and FYEKMQ (reference sequence). This CDR3 spans 14 amino acids. V was cut by 1 base and J by 2 bases, with 8 bases left in between. Here the CDR3 DNA reads TGTGCCAGCAGCTTAGTGACACCTCAAGAGACCCAGTACTTC. It specifies CASSLVTPQETQYF.

The rearrangement uses TRBV5-1 and TRBJ1-1; D ambiguous. The CDR3 contains 13 residues. Trimming left V 2 bases short and J 2 bases short, with 7 bases between. Germline values: CDR1 SGHRS, CDR2 YFSETQ. The DNA for the CDR3 is TGCGCCAGCAGCTTCCAGGAAAACACTGAAGCTTTCTTT. Translated, it gives CASSFQENTEAFF.

This chain links TRBV13 with TRBJ2-7, with a possible D match to TRBD2 (6 bases). There are 14 residues in the CDR3. Trimming removed 5 bases at V and 5 bases at J, with 16 bases between. The V gene's germline CDR1 is PRHDT and CDR2 FYEKMQ (reference sequence). The CDR3: CASSPASGVNEQYF. The CDR3 DNA reads TGTGCCAGCAGCCCCGCCTCGGGGGTTAACGAGCAGTACTTC.

This clone was seen once. This chain connects TRBV6-4 to TRBJ2-3; 9 bases align to TRBD2. In germline, CDR1 is MRHNA, CDR2 SNTAGT. The trim removed 2 bases at V and 2 bases at J, leaving 5 bases unmatched. The CDR3 extends over 16 amino acids. CDR3 amino acids: CASSDQAGGDTDTQYF. CDR3 bases: TGTGCCAGCAGTGACCAAGCGGGAGGCGACACAGATACGCAGTATTTT.

The chain is built from TRBV4-1 and TRBJ1-2; D is undetermined. CDR3 length: 17 amino acids. V was clipped by 0 bases and J by 2 bases, with 16 bases between them. Germline assignment: CDR1 MGHRA and CDR2 YSYEKL. CDR3 loop: CASSQEQSIGVNYGYTF. The CDR3 nucleotides are TGCGCCAGCAGCCAAGAGCAAAGTATCGGGGTAAACTATGGCTACACCTTC.

The chain is built from TRBV27 and TRBJ1-2; weak D call: TRBD1 (6 bases). The V and J ends lost 3 bases and 6 bases respectively, with 11 bases between them. Germline V gene lookup returns CDR1 MNHEY and CDR2 SMNVEV (reference sequence). The CDR3 consists of 13 residues. This CDR3 is CASSFTGYDGYTF. The DNA of the CDR3 is TGTGCCAGCAGTTTTACAGGGTACGATGGCTACACCTTC.

This clone showed up just once. A read error may account for a junction end that differs from germline. The rearrangement links TRBV7-9 to TRBJ2-7; 7 positions match TRBD1. Per the germline V gene, CDR1 is SEHNR and CDR2 is FQNEAQ (reference sequence). The CDR3 consists of 15 residues. Here the CDR3 reads CSSSLATGVVYEQYF. For the CDR3, the DNA is TGTTCCAGCAGCTTAGCTACAGGGGTAGTATACGAGCAGTACTTC.

The chain employs TRBV27 and TRBJ2-3; 12 nucleotides agree with TRBD2. The germline CDR1 and CDR2 sequences are MNHEY and SMNVEV (reference sequence). V was pared by 5 bases and J by 3 bases, with 6 bases of the junction left unmatched. The CDR3 loop spans 16 amino acids. The CDR3 coding sequence is TGTGCCAGCAGTCCTCTGACTAGCGGGAGAACAGATACGCAGTATTTT. This sequence encodes CASSPLTSGRTDTQYF.

The rearrangement links TRBV11-2 to TRBJ2-2; 7 bases align to TRBD1. The CDR3 contains 14 residues. Germline CDR1 SGHAT, CDR2 FQNNGV. Trimming took 7 bases from V and 4 from J; bases not matched to a gene: 6. CDR3 bases: TGTGCCAGCACCCAGGGGGTTGGCACCGGGGAGCTGTTTTTT. Translation: CASTQGVGTGELFF.

The rearrangement joins TRBV5-1 to TRBJ2-1; a weak D match, TRBD2 (5 bases). Trimming removed 4 bases from V and 5 bases from J, with 19 bases in between. Germline V gives CDR1 SGHRS, CDR2 YFSETQ. The CDR3 has 16 residues. The CDR3 DNA follows: TGCGCCAGCAGCCCTGGCCCCCCTAGAGGGCACAATGAGCAGTTCTTC. Residues: CASSPGPPRGHNEQFF.

The chain couples TRBV7-9 to TRBJ2-7, with D unresolved. Trimming took 5 bases from V and 4 from J, leaving 12 bases between them. This CDR3 has 13 residues. CDR1 SEHNR and CDR2 FQNEAQ come from the germline V gene (reference sequence). CDR3 protein: CASSPRSWYEQYF. CDR3 DNA sequence: TGTGCCAGCAGCCCGCGGAGTTGGTACGAGCAGTACTTC.

V and J are TRBV6-1 and TRBJ1-5; D call uncertain. Germline CDR1 is MNHNS and CDR2 is SASEGT. The CDR3 is 12 amino acids. V gave up 3 bases and J gave up 6 bases, with 6 bases separating them. The CDR3 coding sequence is TGTGCCAGCAGTGACCTACCTCAGCCCCAGCATTTT. Translated, it gives CASSDLPQPQHF.

The table lists this clone with a few counts. This rearrangement joins TRBV10-3 to TRBJ2-3, with TRBD2 as a possible D gene (6 bases). Trimming took 2 bases from V and 0 from J, leaving 9 bases between them. The CDR3 runs 15 residues. CDR1 is ENHRY and CDR2 is SYGVKD in the germline V gene. CDR3 nucleotide sequence: TGTGCCATCAGTGAGGCGGGGAGGAGCACAGATACGCAGTATTTT. Amino acids: CAISEAGRSTDTQYF.

J is TRBJ1-5 and V is TRBV4-2; 7 positions agree with TRBD1. Germline CDR1 reads LGHNA; CDR2 reads YNFKEQ. V trimming: 5 bases; J trimming: 11 bases; junction bases outside the gene matches: 9. The CDR3 is made up of 13 amino acids. DNA of the CDR3: TGTGCCAGCAGCAAGCTACAGGGGTATTCCCAGCATTTT. Protein sequence: CASSKLQGYSQHF.